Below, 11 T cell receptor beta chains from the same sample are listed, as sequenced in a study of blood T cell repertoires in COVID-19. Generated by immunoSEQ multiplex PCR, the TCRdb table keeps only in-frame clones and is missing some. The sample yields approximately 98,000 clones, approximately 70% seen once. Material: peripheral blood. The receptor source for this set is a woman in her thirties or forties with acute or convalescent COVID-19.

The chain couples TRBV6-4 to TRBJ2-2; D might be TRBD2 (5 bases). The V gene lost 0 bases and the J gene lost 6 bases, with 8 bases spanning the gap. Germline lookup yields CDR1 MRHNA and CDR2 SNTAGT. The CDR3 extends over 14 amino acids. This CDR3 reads CASSDSLDSGELFF. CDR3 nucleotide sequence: TGTGCCAGCAGTGACTCTCTGGACTCCGGGGAGCTGTTTTTT.

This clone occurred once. CDR3 nucleotide sequence: TGTGCCAGCAGCTTGGGAGTTGTCAACACCATATATTTT. As protein: CASSLGVVNTIYF. V is TRBV11-2 and J is TRBJ1-3; D is unclear. Germline loops: CDR1 SGHAT, CDR2 FQNNGV. Trimming took off 3 bases at V and 7 bases at J, with 10 bases between the two ends. The CDR3 length is 13 residues.

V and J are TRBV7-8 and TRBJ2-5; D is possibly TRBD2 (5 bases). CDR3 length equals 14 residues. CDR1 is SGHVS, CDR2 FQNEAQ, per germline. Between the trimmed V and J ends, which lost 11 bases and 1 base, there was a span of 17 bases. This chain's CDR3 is CAEGRDQRQETQYF. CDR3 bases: TGTGCCGAGGGCCGTGACCAGCGCCAAGAGACCCAGTACTTC.

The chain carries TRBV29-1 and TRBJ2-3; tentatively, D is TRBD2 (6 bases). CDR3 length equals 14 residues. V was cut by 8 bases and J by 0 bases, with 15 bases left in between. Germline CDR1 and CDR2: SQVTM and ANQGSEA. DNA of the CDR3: TGCAGCCACCGGGGGACTCCCAGCACAGATACGCAGTATTTT. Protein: CSHRGTPSTDTQYF.

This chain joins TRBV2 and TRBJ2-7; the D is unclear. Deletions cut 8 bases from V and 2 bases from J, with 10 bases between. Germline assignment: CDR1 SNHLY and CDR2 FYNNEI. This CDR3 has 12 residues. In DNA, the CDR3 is TGTGCCAGCGGTTCACTCCCCTACGAGCAGTACTTC. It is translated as CASGSLPYEQYF. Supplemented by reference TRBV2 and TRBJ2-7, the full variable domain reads EPEVTQTPSHQVTQMGQEVILRCVPISNHLYFYWYRQILGQKVEFLVSFYNNEISEKSEIFDDQFSVERPDGSNFTLKIRSTKLEDSAMYFCASGSLPYEQYFGPGTRLTVT.

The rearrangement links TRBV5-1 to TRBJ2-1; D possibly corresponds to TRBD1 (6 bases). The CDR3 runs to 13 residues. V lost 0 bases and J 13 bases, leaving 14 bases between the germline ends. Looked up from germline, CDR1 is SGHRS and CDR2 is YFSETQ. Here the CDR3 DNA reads TGCGCCAGCAGCTTGGAGGGACAAAGGGACCAGTTCTTC. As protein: CASSLEGQRDQFF.

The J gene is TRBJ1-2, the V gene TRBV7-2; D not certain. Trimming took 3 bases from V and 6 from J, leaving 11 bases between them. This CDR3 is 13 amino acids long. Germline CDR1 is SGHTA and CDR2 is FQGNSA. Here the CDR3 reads CASSLNGVDGYTF. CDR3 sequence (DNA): TGTGCCAGCAGCTTGAACGGGGTGGATGGCTACACCTTC.

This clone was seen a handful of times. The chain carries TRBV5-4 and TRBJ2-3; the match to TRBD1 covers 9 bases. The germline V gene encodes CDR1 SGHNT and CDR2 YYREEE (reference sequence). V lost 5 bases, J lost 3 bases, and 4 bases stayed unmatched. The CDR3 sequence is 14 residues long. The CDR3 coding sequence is TGTGCCAGCAGAGTGGACAGGGGAACAGATACGCAGTATTTT. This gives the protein CASRVDRGTDTQYF.

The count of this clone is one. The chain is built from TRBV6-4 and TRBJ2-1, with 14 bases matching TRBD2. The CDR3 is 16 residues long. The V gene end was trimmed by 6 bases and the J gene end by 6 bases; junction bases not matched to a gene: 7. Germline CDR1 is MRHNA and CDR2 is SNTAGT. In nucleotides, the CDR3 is TGTGCCAGCAGCTCTCAGGGGACTAGCGGGGGCAATGAGCAGTTCTTC. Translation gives CASSSQGTSGGNEQFF.

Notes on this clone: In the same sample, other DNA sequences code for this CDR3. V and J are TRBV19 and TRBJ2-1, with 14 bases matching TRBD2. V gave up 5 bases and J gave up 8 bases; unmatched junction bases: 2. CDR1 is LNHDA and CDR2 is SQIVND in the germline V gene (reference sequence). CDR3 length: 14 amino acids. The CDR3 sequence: CASSGTSGGYEQFF. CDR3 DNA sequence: TGTGCCAGTAGTGGGACTAGCGGGGGCTATGAGCAGTTCTTC.

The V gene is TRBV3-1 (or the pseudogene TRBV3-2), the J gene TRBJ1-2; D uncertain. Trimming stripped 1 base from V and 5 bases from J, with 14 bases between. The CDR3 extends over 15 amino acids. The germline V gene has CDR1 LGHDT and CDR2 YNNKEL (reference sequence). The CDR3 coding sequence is TGTGCCAGCAGCCAAGGATTTTCCGGGGATTATGGCTACACCTTC. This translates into CASSQGFSGDYGYTF.